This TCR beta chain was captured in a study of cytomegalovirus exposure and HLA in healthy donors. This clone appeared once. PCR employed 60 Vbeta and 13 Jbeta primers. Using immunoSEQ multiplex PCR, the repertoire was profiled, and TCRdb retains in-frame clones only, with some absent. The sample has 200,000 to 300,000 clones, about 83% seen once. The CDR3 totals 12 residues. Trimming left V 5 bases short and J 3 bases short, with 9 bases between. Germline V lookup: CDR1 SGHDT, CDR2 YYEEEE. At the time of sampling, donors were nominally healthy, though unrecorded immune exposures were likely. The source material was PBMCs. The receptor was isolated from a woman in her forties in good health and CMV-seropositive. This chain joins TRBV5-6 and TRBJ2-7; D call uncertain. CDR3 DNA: TGTGCCAGCAGTTTCGTCGGCTACGAGCAGTACTTC. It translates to CASSFVGYEQYF.